This TCR beta chain came from a study of T cells expressing NK-cell markers. For this clonotype: Its antigen remains unknown.

Researchers built TCR beta cDNA using 5'RACE template switching with UMIs. TCRdb derives one entry per CDR3 protein from the 5' RACE reads, leaving out DNA. The data include approximately 150,000 distinct CDR3 sequences; the top ten clones carry around 10%. Study observations and caveats: There were four donors in whom these clonotypes also led the CD3+CD56-NKG2C+ fraction. The dominant NKG2C+ clonotypes represented roughly 1.0-7.5% of CD8+ T cells in over 5 donors.

This CDR3 spans 17 amino acids. Looked up from germline, CDR1 is SGHTA and CDR2 is FQGTGA. This TCR came from a man younger than 30 in good health. The chain joins TRBV7-3 to TRBJ1-5. The sequenced material came from blood T cells: a sorted CD56 or NKG2C T cell subset, CD4+ or CD8+ T cells, or bulk PBMC T cells (not recorded which). This CDR3 reads CASSLRPDSLSNQPQHF.